This T cell receptor (beta chain) was captured by sequencing in a study of shared T cell receptors in the human thymus (dated by TCRdb to about 2021). General notes on the study: The study examined how self-reactive, shared T-cell receptor alpha chains are generated in the human thymus.

In the case of this clone: Its antigen is currently not known. Base qualities are not at hand, and no much larger clone is one base apart.

V loses 4 bases at its end and J loses 2 bases; junction bases beyond the gene matches: 13. CDR1 and CDR2, per the germline V gene, are SGHDT and YYEEEE. Including the terminal cysteine and phenylalanine, the CDR3 comprises 18 residues. Only the CDR3 portion is preserved as DNA: 54 bases, with reading frame beginning at the first base. The library was built by means of the immunoSEQ multiplex PCR assay. This is the immuneACCESS table as TCRdb keeps it, with only in-frame sequences that have V and J called. A part of the clones is gone; compared with another copy, unresolved V genes explain less than half, and the rest is unexplained. This sample lists some 660,000 clones; roughly 86% were detected once. Roughly 0.0086% of the sample belongs to the ten largest clones. This same sample was also part of a study on human thymus T cells. The second paper states: In Finland, the donors were immunologically healthy infants who were having open corrective cardiac surgery for congenital heart defects. The thymus tissue came from surgical resects taken out during corrective cardiac surgery. Both the thymic and the peripheral blood repertoires appeared to show biased V and J gene segment usage. According to the related research, thymic TCR repertoires were highly overlapping among unrelated individuals. The study characterized TCR alpha and beta repertoires from eight infant thymus samples and a few related peripheral blood samples. The cohort included over five male and two female infants, with donor ages spanning 7 to 244 days. After being mechanically released from the tissue, thymocytes were kept at -70 degrees C in pellets of about 8.5-32 million cells. A QIAsymphony instrument was used to extract genomic DNA from frozen cell pellets. The immunoSEQ multiplex PCR assay was used to amplify the TCRB and TCRAD loci from a standardized quantity of quality-controlled genomic DNA. Amplicons spanned the V(D)J region at a length sufficient to cover the CDR3 and identify V and J genes. The commercial immunoSEQ service was used to sequence amplicons on an Illumina platform. Primer bias and sequencing errors were corrected as previously described, and TCRAD and TCRB definitions were based on the IMGT database. Analysis of the repertoires was done with immunoSEQ Analyzer 3.0 and VDJTools and included basic statistics, V/J segment usage, diversity estimates, rarefaction and pairwise overlap. Diversity was estimated using the Chao1, ChaoE, Efron-Thisted, Shannon and inverse Simpson indices, and was also estimated on datasets down-sampled to the size of the smallest sample. Repertoire overlap was determined by strict matching of CDR3 nucleotide sequence, V gene and J gene, and Jaccard-based multidimensional scaling clustering was applied. On average, thymus samples yielded some 810,000 unique TCRB clonotypes, whereas blood samples yielded some 80,000.

The chain is encoded by TRBV5-6 joined to TRBJ2-5, with 11 junctional bases fitting TRBD2. Material: thymocytes. The clonotype was recovered from a boy under three years old with a congenital heart defect. Donor details come from another sample of the same person, matched by shared clones. The DNA reads TGTGCCAGCAGCCCTAAACCGCCGGGACTAGCGGCTCAAGAGACCCAGTACTTC. Translated, it gives CASSPKPPGLAAQETQYF. Reference TRBV5-6 and TRBJ2-5 proteins supply the regions before and after the CDR3; the full variable domain is: DAGVTQSPTHLIKTRGQQVTLRCSPKSGHDTVSWYQQALGQGPQFIFQYYEEEERQRGNFPDRFSGHQFPNYSSELNVNALLLGDSALYLCASSPKPPGLAAQETQYFGPGTRLLVL.